The clone carrying this TCR beta chain was recorded once. Additional DNA sequences in this sample encode the identical CDR3. The source of the sample is a study of technical replicates of blood from a few donors. This table comes from immunoSEQ multiplex PCR, and its TCRdb copy is limited to in-frame clones, with some not included. The table shows tens of thousands of clones, with approximately 94% occurring only once. The TCR sequence derives from a human donor in good health. Some clones in this sample may be carry-over from other donors' samples. The sequenced sample consisted of PBMCs.

The chain's CDR3 is CASSLASGGTYEQYF. The CDR3 nucleotides are TGTGCCAGCAGCTTAGCTAGCGGAGGGACCTACGAGCAGTACTTC. The J gene is TRBJ2-7, the V gene TRBV7-9; tentative D call: TRBD2 (6 bases). The CDR3 loop spans 15 amino acids. Trimming shortened V by 0 bases and J by 2 bases, and 11 bases separated the two germline ends. CDR1 is SEHNR, CDR2 FQNEAQ, per germline (reference sequence).